These 22 T cell receptor beta chains were all obtained from the same sample, sequenced in a study of patients and donors after allogeneic stem cell transplantation. Each CDR3 protein gets one entry after TCRdb re-called the RT-PCR reads with MiXCR. The table lists 150,000 to 250,000 distinct CDR3 sequences, around two fifths of them singletons, with about 35% in the top ten. The source material was blood, either unsorted or a sorted T cell fraction (not recorded which). Receptors originate from a human donor who was either an allogeneic HSCT recipient or a stem cell or donor lymphocyte infusion donor (not recorded which). It is not recorded whose cells these are; they may come from a transplant donor.

The chain joins TRBV5-1 to TRBJ2-7, with TRBD2 matching 7 bases. V was pared by 0 bases and J by 3 bases, with 6 bases of the junction left unmatched. The CDR3 loop spans 15 amino acids. The germline gives CDR1 SGHRS, CDR2 YFSETQ. The chain's CDR3 is CASSLEAGEGYEQYF. CDR3 DNA sequence: TGCGCCAGCAGCTTGGAGGCGGGAGAGGGCTACGAGCAGTACTTC.

In this sample, this clonotype turned up a few times. The chain carries TRBV29-1 and TRBJ2-7; D not certain. V lost 6 bases to trimming and J lost 6 bases, with 9 bases between them. CDR1 is SQVTM, CDR2 ANQGSEA, per germline. This CDR3 contains 10 residues. The CDR3 is CSVLTLEQYF. The CDR3 DNA reads as TGCAGCGTCCTAACCCTCGAGCAGTACTTC.

The rearrangement joins TRBV29-1 to TRBJ2-5, with D perhaps matching TRBD2 (7 bases). CDR1 SQVTM and CDR2 ANQGSEA come from the germline V gene. Trimming took off 5 bases at V and 9 bases at J, with 22 bases between the two ends. The CDR3 is made up of 14 amino acids. CDR3 bases: TGCAGCGTTCCCGGGGGGCGCGCGGACCGGGCCCAGTACTTC. It is translated as CSVPGGRADRAQYF. Based on the CDR3 plus reference TRBV29-1 and TRBJ2-5, the full variable domain is SAVISQKPSRDICQRGTSLTIQCQVDSQVTMMFWYRQQPGQSLTLIATANQGSEATYESGFVIDKFPISRPNLTFSTLTVSNMSPEDSSIYLCSVPGGRADRAQYFGPGTRLLVL.

The rearrangement joins TRBV29-1 to TRBJ2-7, with D tentatively TRBD1 (5 bases). V shed 1 base and J shed 2 bases, with 12 bases lying between them. CDR3 size: 14 residues. Germline CDR1 reads SQVTM; CDR2 reads ANQGSEA. CDR3 DNA sequence: TGCAGCGTTGAAGGGGCTCAGGGCACCTACGAGCAGTACTTC. It codes for CSVEGAQGTYEQYF.

J is TRBJ2-1 and V is TRBV12-3 or TRBV12-4, with 9 bases that match TRBD2. The CDR3 is 16 amino acids. With V trimmed by 7 bases and J by 4 bases, 11 bases remained unmatched. The CDR3 DNA reads as TGTGCCAGCACCGACCTCGGGACTAGCCTATACAATGAGCAGTTCTTC. This sequence encodes CASTDLGTSLYNEQFF.

V and J are TRBV6-6 and TRBJ2-2; 14 bases match TRBD2. The germline V gene has CDR1 MNHNY and CDR2 SVGAGI (reference sequence). The V gene end was trimmed by 6 bases and the J gene end by 6 bases; junction bases not matched to a gene: 6. There are 16 residues in the CDR3. CDR3 sequence reads: CASREGLAGGAGELFF. The CDR3 region has the DNA TGTGCCAGCAGGGAAGGACTAGCGGGAGGCGCCGGGGAGCTGTTTTTT.

The chain recombines TRBV29-1 with TRBJ1-1; D gene uncertain. This CDR3 has 11 amino acids. Germline lookup yields CDR1 SQVTM and CDR2 ANQGSEA. Trimming removed 5 bases from V and 1 base from J, with 5 bases in between. In nucleotides, the CDR3 is TGCAGCGTTCAGGAGAACACTGAAGCTTTCTTT. This encodes CSVQENTEAFF.

The sample holds a few counts of this clonotype. The gene calls are TRBV7-2 and TRBJ1-1; D not certain. Germline assignment: CDR1 SGHTA and CDR2 FQGNSA. This CDR3 has 14 residues. V lost 5 bases and J 1 base, leaving 11 bases between the germline ends. The CDR3 sequence: CASSLPLRNTEAFF. For the CDR3, the DNA is TGTGCCAGCAGCCTCCCCCTCAGGAACACTGAAGCTTTCTTT.

The V and J genes are TRBV6-5 and TRBJ1-1; no clear D. The CDR3 sequence is 13 residues long. Per germline, CDR1 MNHEY and CDR2 SVGAGI. V was trimmed by 2 bases and J by 3 bases, leaving 7 bases between them. The CDR3, as DNA: TGTGCCAGCAGTTACAGGGCGGACACTGAAGCTTTCTTT. Translated, it gives CASSYRADTEAFF.

This clonotype came up a few times. This sequence joins TRBV4-3 and TRBJ2-2; D unresolved. CDR3 length: 13 residues. CDR1 and CDR2 (germline): LGHNA, YSLEER. Trimming left V 4 bases short and J 1 base short, with 4 bases between. The CDR3 sequence is CASSPVNTGELFF. Here the CDR3 DNA reads TGCGCCAGCAGCCCTGTGAACACCGGGGAGCTGTTTTTT.

This clonotype was seen only a few times. This sequence joins TRBV6-6 and TRBJ2-1; D is uncertain. The germline V gene encodes CDR1 MNHNY and CDR2 SVGAGI (reference sequence). Deletions cut 0 bases from V and 7 bases from J, with 4 bases between. CDR3 length: 12 residues. The CDR3 protein is CASSYSSNEQFF. CDR3 DNA: TGTGCCAGCAGTTACTCCTCTAATGAGCAGTTCTTC.

The chain combines TRBV6-4 with TRBJ2-7, with a possible D match to TRBD1 (6 bases). Looked up from germline, CDR1 is MRHNA and CDR2 is SNTAGT. There are 14 residues in the CDR3. The V end was cut by 7 bases, the J end by 5 bases, with 18 bases between. In DNA, the CDR3 is TGTGCCAGCACCTTAGGGGGACGTCGAGACGAGCAGTACTTC. Translated, it gives CASTLGGRRDEQYF.

The V gene is TRBV29-1, the J gene TRBJ2-7; D unresolved. Trimming cost V 4 bases and J 3 bases, with 7 bases left between them. This CDR3 region has 11 residues. Germline loops: CDR1 SQVTM, CDR2 ANQGSEA. CDR3 sequence: CSVGDSYEQYF. CDR3 sequence (DNA): TGCAGCGTTGGGGATAGCTACGAGCAGTACTTC.

This clonotype showed up just once. V is TRBV12-3 or TRBV12-4 and J is TRBJ1-1; 7 bases are shared with TRBD1. V was clipped by 10 bases and J by 0 bases; unmatched bases: 5. This CDR3 region has 13 residues. The CDR3 nucleotides read TGTGCCACCACAGGGGTAATGAACACTGAAGCTTTCTTT. It yields the protein CATTGVMNTEAFF.

The J gene is TRBJ1-2, the V gene TRBV5-4, with 7 bases lining up with TRBD1. V shed 4 bases and J 3 bases; nucleotides not matched to a gene: 6. Germline V gene lookup returns CDR1 SGHNT and CDR2 YYREEE (reference sequence). This CDR3 is 14 amino acids long. This CDR3 reads CASSLGQAHYGYTF. The DNA of the CDR3 is TGTGCCAGCAGCCTCGGACAGGCTCACTATGGCTACACCTTC.

The chain combines TRBV7-9 with TRBJ2-2, with D unresolved. The V gene lost 1 base and the J gene lost 2 bases, with 5 bases spanning the gap. The germline gives CDR1 SEHNR, CDR2 FQNEAQ (reference sequence). The CDR3 is made up of 14 amino acids. The CDR3 DNA follows: TGTGCCAGCAGCTTAGGCGCAAACACCGGGGAGCTGTTTTTT. Residues: CASSLGANTGELFF.

V is TRBV6-5 and J is TRBJ1-1, with D possibly being TRBD1 (6 bases). The germline V gene encodes CDR1 MNHEY and CDR2 SVGAGI. The CDR3 consists of 15 residues. Trimming left V 5 bases short and J 0 bases short, with 13 bases between. The CDR3 spells CASSPLRGLNTEAFF. DNA of the CDR3: TGTGCCAGCAGTCCACTCAGGGGCCTGAACACTGAAGCTTTCTTT.

This clonotype occurred a few times. This sequence joins TRBV7-9 and TRBJ2-7; perhaps TRBD2 as D (6 bases). Between the trimmed V and J ends, which lost 1 base and 0 bases, there was a span of 10 bases. CDR1 is SEHNR, CDR2 FQNEAQ, per germline (reference sequence). There are 15 residues in the CDR3. In nucleotides, the CDR3 is TGTGCCAGCAGCTTAGAGGGGAGGCCCTCCTACGAGCAGTACTTC. This gives the protein CASSLEGRPSYEQYF.

The count of this clonotype is one. The chain joins TRBV12-3 or TRBV12-4 to TRBJ2-3; tentative D call: TRBD1 (5 bases). V was pared by 5 bases and J by 4 bases, with 19 bases between. This CDR3 comprises 16 residues. CDR3: CASSPWVRKGSDTQYF. The CDR3 region has the DNA TGTGCCAGCAGTCCCTGGGTGCGGAAGGGGTCAGATACGCAGTATTTT.

This clonotype showed up just a few times. The chain combines TRBV6-5 with TRBJ1-6; TRBD1 might be the D (5 bases). Germline CDR1 is MNHEY and CDR2 is SVGAGI. CDR3 length: 15 residues. V lost 0 bases and J lost 6, with 9 bases in between. CDR3 protein: CASSYSMGRNSPLHF. The CDR3 coding sequence is TGTGCCAGCAGTTACTCGATGGGGCGTAATTCACCCCTCCACTTT.

The genes are TRBV29-1 and TRBJ1-1; D remains ambiguous. Germline CDR1 and CDR2: SQVTM and ANQGSEA. The CDR3 is 16 residues long. V lost 0 bases and J lost 0, with 14 bases in between. CDR3 sequence: CSVEDWRRPLNTEAFF. The CDR3 DNA reads TGCAGCGTTGAAGATTGGAGACGGCCCCTGAACACTGAAGCTTTCTTT.

V and J are TRBV5-1 and TRBJ2-7, with a tentative D call TRBD1 (5 bases). The CDR3 is 14 amino acids. Germline loops: CDR1 SGHRS, CDR2 YFSETQ. Trimming stripped 0 bases from V and 5 bases from J, with 12 bases between. CDR3 amino acids: CASSLAQGRDEQYF. The CDR3 DNA sequence: TGCGCCAGCAGCTTGGCCCAGGGAAGGGACGAGCAGTACTTC.